What follows are 32 T cell receptor beta chains derived from one specimen sequenced in a study of blood T cell repertoires in COVID-19. TCRdb's table, derived via immunoSEQ multiplex PCR, lists solely in-frame clones and lacks some. The sample consists of about 58,000 clones, around nine tenths of them appearing once. The sequenced material came from peripheral blood. These receptors were obtained from a human donor with active COVID-19. The donor label of this sample is uncertain.

The CDR3, as DNA: TGTGCCAGCAGTCAGGATATCTACAATGAGCAGTTCTTC. It encodes CASSQDIYNEQFF. The rearrangement links TRBV9 to TRBJ2-1; no reliable D call. V was clipped by 5 bases and J by 3 bases, with 9 bases between them. Germline CDR1 and CDR2: SGDLS and YYNGEE. The CDR3 totals 13 residues.

The chain employs TRBV28 and TRBJ1-3; 7 positions agree with TRBD1. J lost 2 bases, V lost 5 bases, and 3 bases had no gene match. The CDR3 spans 14 residues. The V gene's germline CDR1 is MDHEN and CDR2 SYDVKM. CDR3 sequence: CASSITGAGNTIYF. CDR3 DNA: TGTGCCAGCAGTATTACAGGGGCTGGAAACACCATATATTTT.

This chain links TRBV4-3 with TRBJ2-2; 9 bases map to TRBD2. CDR3 size: 16 residues. V was pared by 2 bases and J by 4 bases, with 5 bases of the junction left unmatched. Germline CDR1 is LGHNA and CDR2 is YSLEER. The CDR3 DNA reads as TGCGCCAGCAGCCAATCCCTGGGACTAGCCACCGGGGAGCTGTTTTTT. Encoded protein: CASSQSLGLATGELFF.

CDR3 amino acids: CASSIDRQPIYNEQFF. The CDR3 bases are TGTGCCAGTAGTATAGACCGACAGCCGATCTACAATGAGCAGTTCTTC. The genes are TRBV19 and TRBJ2-1, with D possibly being TRBD1 (5 bases). This CDR3 is built from 16 residues. Germline V gene sequence: CDR1 LNHDA, CDR2 SQIVND (reference sequence). Trimming stripped 0 bases from V and 3 bases from J, with 12 bases between.

The chain has TRBV6-5 and TRBJ2-7; 10 positions agree with TRBD2. V was pared by 8 bases and J by 3 bases, with 7 bases of the junction left unmatched. There are 14 residues in the CDR3. Per the germline V gene, CDR1 is MNHEY and CDR2 is SVGAGI. As DNA, the CDR3 is TGTGCCAGCCAGGCTCTAGCGGGAGTCTACGAGCAGTACTTC. This translates into CASQALAGVYEQYF.

In its sample, this clone was seen once. This rearrangement joins TRBV7-2 to TRBJ2-1, with a weak D call TRBD1 (5 bases). Deletions cut 1 base from V and 0 bases from J, with 10 bases between. Germline loops: CDR1 SGHTA, CDR2 FQGNSA. This CDR3 comprises 16 residues. CDR3 in DNA: TGTGCCAGCAGCTTAGGGGGCACGGGCTCCTACAATGAGCAGTTCTTC. Its protein is CASSLGGTGSYNEQFF.

V and J are TRBV7-8 and TRBJ2-7, with 7 bases that match TRBD1. V was pared by 2 bases and J by 2 bases, with 3 bases of the junction left unmatched. Germline CDR1 SGHVS, CDR2 FQNEAQ. This CDR3 comprises 14 residues. The CDR3 spells CASSLTQGAYEQYF. DNA of the CDR3: TGTGCCAGCAGCTTAACTCAGGGGGCCTACGAGCAGTACTTC. The full variable domain, its missing parts supplied by reference TRBV7-8 and TRBJ2-7, is GAGVSQSPRYKVAKRGQDVALRCDPISGHVSLFWYQQALGQGPEFLTYFQNEAQLDKSGLPSDRFFAERPEGSVSTLKIQRTQQEDSAVYLCASSLTQGAYEQYFGPGTRLTVT.

This chain connects TRBV9 to TRBJ2-2; no reliable D call. Looked up from germline, CDR1 is SGDLS and CDR2 is YYNGEE. CDR3 length: 14 amino acids. Trimming removed 3 bases from V and 2 bases from J, with 8 bases in between. This CDR3 is CASSELSNTGELFF. The CDR3 region has the DNA TGTGCCAGCAGCGAACTATCAAACACCGGGGAGCTGTTTTTT.

The rearrangement links TRBV29-1 to TRBJ2-2; D might be TRBD1 (6 bases). The CDR3 is 13 amino acids. V gave up 7 bases and J gave up 0 bases, with 9 bases separating them. Per germline, CDR1 SQVTM and CDR2 ANQGSEA. The CDR3 protein is CSGGQTNTGELFF. CDR3 DNA: TGCAGCGGGGGACAAACGAACACCGGGGAGCTGTTTTTT.

The rearrangement links TRBV5-6 to TRBJ2-2; D ambiguous. The V gene's germline CDR1 is SGHDT and CDR2 YYEEEE. Deletions cut 2 bases from V and 0 bases from J, with 11 bases between. The CDR3 runs to 16 residues. The CDR3 sequence is CASSFYQRSNTGELFF. As DNA, the CDR3 is TGTGCCAGCAGCTTCTATCAGAGGTCGAACACCGGGGAGCTGTTTTTT.

This clone was seen only once. The chain uses TRBV5-4 and TRBJ1-2, with a weak D call TRBD1 (5 bases). This CDR3 region has 15 residues. Germline V gene lookup returns CDR1 SGHNT and CDR2 YYREEE (reference sequence). The V and J ends lost 6 bases and 2 bases respectively, with 17 bases between them. This CDR3 reads CASTRDGGANYGYTF. Here the CDR3 DNA reads TGTGCCAGCACCCGTGACGGGGGTGCGAACTATGGCTACACCTTC. Filled out from reference TRBV5-4 and TRBJ1-2, the complete variable domain reads ETGVTQSPTHLIKTRGQQVTLRCSSQSGHNTVSWYQQALGQGPQFIFQYYREEENGRGNFPPRFSGLQFPNYSSELNVNALELDDSALYLCASTRDGGANYGYTFGSGTRLTVV.

This chain connects TRBV6-2 or TRBV6-3 to TRBJ2-5, with a possible D match to TRBD1 (6 bases). Per germline, CDR1 MNHEY and CDR2 SVGEGT. V lost 6 bases and J lost 5, with 10 bases in between. CDR3 length: 12 residues. The CDR3 is CASSWDIETQYF. For the CDR3, the DNA is TGTGCCAGCAGCTGGGACATTGAGACCCAGTACTTC.

The chain links TRBV12-3 or TRBV12-4 to TRBJ2-5; the D gene is possibly TRBD1 (6 bases). V was pared by 8 bases and J by 5 bases, with 15 bases between. There are 13 residues in the CDR3. Written as DNA, the CDR3 is TGTGCCAGCCGTGTATCAGGGGTTGAGACCCAGTACTTC. As protein: CASRVSGVETQYF.

This clone was counted between two and nine times. The gene calls are TRBV6-2 or TRBV6-3 and TRBJ1-1; 7 positions agree with TRBD1. CDR3 length: 15 residues. J lost 3 bases, V lost 4 bases, and 8 bases had no gene match. The germline V gene has CDR1 MNHEY and CDR2 SVGEGT. The CDR3 spells CASSFLRDSHTEAFF. DNA for the CDR3: TGTGCCAGCAGTTTCCTCCGGGACAGCCACACTGAAGCTTTCTTT.

The rearrangement joins TRBV5-5 to TRBJ1-4; 9 bases are a match to TRBD1. Germline CDR1 reads SGHKS; CDR2 reads YYEKEE (reference sequence). J lost 7 bases, V lost 2 bases, and 3 bases had no gene match. The CDR3 has 14 amino acids. The CDR3 DNA follows: TGTGCCAGCAGCTTACTGACAGGGGGTGAAAAACTGTTTTTT. Residues: CASSLLTGGEKLFF.

This chain connects TRBV2 to TRBJ1-6, with TRBD1 as a possible D gene (5 bases). Germline V gene data show CDR1 as SNHLY and CDR2 as FYNNEI. The CDR3 has 15 amino acids. Deletions cut 1 base from V and 6 bases from J, with 10 bases between. CDR3 sequence: CASSEVAGFNSPLHF. In DNA form, the CDR3 reads TGTGCCAGCAGTGAAGTGGCAGGGTTTAATTCACCCCTCCACTTT.

This clone was detected a few times. The chain carries TRBV7-9 and TRBJ1-6; 7 nucleotides line up with TRBD1. V dropped 1 base and J dropped 7; count of bases not matched to a gene: 7. This CDR3 has 16 residues. The germline V gene has CDR1 SEHNR and CDR2 FQNEAQ (reference sequence). CDR3 protein: CASSLEWDSHNSPLHF. CDR3 bases: TGTGCCAGCAGCTTAGAATGGGACAGCCACAATTCACCCCTCCACTTT.

The rearrangement joins TRBV29-1 to TRBJ2-2; 8 nucleotides match TRBD1. This CDR3 has 13 residues. The germline V gene encodes CDR1 SQVTM and CDR2 ANQGSEA. J was trimmed by 1 base and V by 7 bases; bases with no gene match: 2. CDR3 sequence reads: CSAGTGNTGELFF. The CDR3 nucleotides are TGCAGCGCCGGGACAGGGAACACCGGGGAGCTGTTTTTT.

This clone was detected once. The chain is built from TRBV5-1 and TRBJ1-4; 11 bases map to TRBD1. Germline assignment: CDR1 SGHRS and CDR2 YFSETQ. V lost 0 bases and J lost 7; bases outside the gene matches: 8. This CDR3 contains 17 residues. CDR3 nucleotide sequence: TGCGCCAGCAGCTTGGCGGACAGGGGGCGAGTCGGTGAAAAACTGTTTTTT. It specifies CASSLADRGRVGEKLFF.

CDR3 sequence reads: CASSSLPGSSYNEQFF. The CDR3 nucleotides read TGTGCCAGCAGTTCACTTCCGGGGTCCTCCTACAATGAGCAGTTCTTC. The chain combines TRBV28 with TRBJ2-1; D may be TRBD2 (5 bases). V was trimmed by 4 bases and J by 0 bases, leaving 13 bases between them. Germline V CDR1 and CDR2: MDHEN, SYDVKM. The length of the CDR3 is 16 residues.

The chain recombines TRBV7-9 with TRBJ2-3, with a possible D match to TRBD1 (5 bases). Trimming pared 1 base from V and 9 bases from J, leaving 8 bases between. The CDR3 covers 12 residues. The germline CDR1 and CDR2 sequences are SEHNR and FQNEAQ (reference sequence). This CDR3 reads CASSLDRITQYF. Here the CDR3 DNA reads TGTGCCAGCAGCTTAGACAGGATCACGCAGTATTTT.

This rearrangement joins TRBV6-5 to TRBJ1-4; TRBD1 is a possible D gene (5 bases). The V and J ends lost 2 bases and 6 bases respectively, with 10 bases between them. CDR3 size: 14 residues. The germline CDR1 and CDR2 sequences are MNHEY and SVGAGI. CDR3 bases: TGTGCCAGCAGTTACCAGGGTGCAGATGAAAAACTGTTTTTT. Its protein product is CASSYQGADEKLFF.

V gene TRBV12-3 or TRBV12-4 combines with J gene TRBJ2-1; D gene uncertain. The length of the CDR3 is 11 residues. Deletions cut 7 bases from V and 10 bases from J, with 11 bases between. The CDR3 DNA follows: TGTGCCAGCATTCGAACTACAGAGCAGTTCTTC. It yields the protein CASIRTTEQFF.

The chain employs TRBV29-1 and TRBJ2-1; 7 bases line up with TRBD1. After removal of 5 bases from V and 7 bases from J, the junction contained 5 bases not matched to a gene. This CDR3 has 12 residues. Germline CDR1 is SQVTM and CDR2 is ANQGSEA. Here the CDR3 reads CSVRPGGNEQFF. CDR3 coding DNA: TGCAGCGTTCGTCCAGGGGGAAATGAGCAGTTCTTC.

This chain joins TRBV25-1 and TRBJ2-5; 12 nucleotides agree with TRBD2. CDR3 length: 17 residues. Germline loops: CDR1 MGHDK, CDR2 SYGVNS. V was pared by 3 bases and J by 4 bases, with 9 bases of the junction left unmatched. CDR3 sequence: CASSDPRTSGRTETQYF. DNA for the CDR3: TGTGCCAGCAGTGATCCACGAACTAGCGGGAGGACAGAGACCCAGTACTTC. Full variable domain (remainder filled in from reference TRBV25-1 and TRBJ2-5): EADIYQTPRYLVIGTGKKITLECSQTMGHDKMYWYQQDPGMELHLIHYSYGVNSTEKGDLSSESTVSRIRTEHFPLTLESARPSHTSQYLCASSDPRTSGRTETQYFGPGTRLLVL.

V and J are TRBV4-2 and TRBJ1-6; D not certain. The V gene's germline CDR1 is LGHNA and CDR2 YNFKEQ. V shed 1 base and J shed 0 bases, with 13 bases lying between them. The length of the CDR3 is 18 residues. The CDR3 here is CASSQVSIGSSYNSPLHF. CDR3 in DNA: TGTGCCAGCAGCCAAGTGTCTATAGGGAGCTCCTATAATTCACCCCTCCACTTT.

The CDR3 coding sequence is TGTGCCAGCAGTGGGCAAGTAAATAGCGCCTACGAGCAGTACTTC. This gives the protein CASSGQVNSAYEQYF. This chain uses TRBV2 with TRBJ2-7; D may be TRBD2 (5 bases). This CDR3 spans 15 amino acids. The V gene lost 4 bases and the J gene lost 2 bases, with 15 bases spanning the gap. Germline loops: CDR1 SNHLY, CDR2 FYNNEI. The whole variable domain, remainder taken from reference TRBV2 and TRBJ2-7, is EPEVTQTPSHQVTQMGQEVILRCVPISNHLYFYWYRQILGQKVEFLVSFYNNEISEKSEIFDDQFSVERPDGSNFTLKIRSTKLEDSAMYFCASSGQVNSAYEQYFGPGTRLTVT.

This clone was counted between two and nine times. The chain combines TRBV9 with TRBJ1-3; D unresolved. With 0 bases removed from V and 0 bases from J, the gap between germline ends came to 4 bases. This CDR3 spans 14 amino acids. Germline CDR1 is SGDLS and CDR2 is YYNGEE. CDR3 amino acids: CASSVASSGNTIYF. The CDR3 DNA reads as TGTGCCAGCAGCGTAGCTAGCTCTGGAAACACCATATATTTT.

The V gene is TRBV19, the J gene TRBJ2-7; 7 nucleotides agree with TRBD1. The CDR3 consists of 15 residues. The V and J ends lost 9 bases and 0 bases, in that order; junction bases with no gene match: 11. The germline gives CDR1 LNHDA, CDR2 SQIVND (reference sequence). The CDR3: CASQMSGQPSYEQYF. For the CDR3, the DNA is TGTGCCAGCCAGATGTCGGGACAGCCCTCCTACGAGCAGTACTTC.

This chain links TRBV11-2 with TRBJ2-1; D call uncertain. In germline, CDR1 is SGHAT, CDR2 FQNNGV. The V end lost 0 bases, the J end lost 10 bases, and 7 bases lay between the germline ends. CDR3 length equals 12 residues. The CDR3 DNA is TGTGCCAGCAGCTTAGACCTGCGGGAGCAGTTCTTC. This translates into CASSLDLREQFF.

The chain has TRBV27 and TRBJ2-7; 10 positions agree with TRBD1. The V segment lost 3 bases and the J segment 6 bases; nucleotides outside the gene matches: 8. Germline loops: CDR1 MNHEY, CDR2 SMNVEV (reference sequence). CDR3 length: 15 amino acids. The CDR3 sequence: CASSFTRQGAVEQYF. CDR3 sequence (DNA): TGTGCCAGCAGTTTCACCCGACAGGGGGCTGTCGAGCAGTACTTC.

CDR3 nucleotide sequence: TGCGCCAGCAGCTCCGAGGACAGGGGAACAAATGAGCAGTTCTTC. This encodes CASSSEDRGTNEQFF. This chain links TRBV5-1 with TRBJ2-1, with TRBD1 matching 9 bases. Germline V gene lookup returns CDR1 SGHRS and CDR2 YFSETQ. Trimming removed 3 bases from V and 7 bases from J; junction bases left unmatched: 8. The CDR3 runs to 15 residues.